Following are 20 T cell receptor beta chains from one sample sequenced in a study of T cell responses to AZD1222 COVID-19 vaccine. This table comes from immunoSEQ multiplex PCR, and its TCRdb copy is limited to in-frame clones, with some not included. The table shows approximately 71,000 clones, with 60% to 85% occurring only once. The sample consisted of peripheral blood, taken on day 0 of AZD1222 vaccination. These receptors were obtained from an adult in good health.

V gene TRBV5-4 combines with J gene TRBJ2-7; TRBD1 is a possible D gene (6 bases). Trimming pared 5 bases from V and 0 bases from J, leaving 15 bases between. Germline CDR1 reads SGHNT; CDR2 reads YYREEE (reference sequence). This CDR3 contains 15 residues. CDR3 region: CASSSQGPSSYEQYF. The CDR3 DNA follows: TGTGCCAGCAGTTCACAGGGCCCGAGCTCCTACGAGCAGTACTTC.

The chain is built from TRBV7-2 and TRBJ2-7; no clear D gene. Per the germline V gene, CDR1 is SGHTA and CDR2 is FQGNSA. This CDR3 contains 12 residues. V dropped 5 bases and J dropped 9 bases, with 14 bases sitting between them. The CDR3 coding sequence is TGTGCCAGCAGCCCCAATGCGGTAATGCAGTACTTC. Its protein is CASSPNAVMQYF.

In its sample, this clone was seen once. The V and J genes are TRBV3-1 (or the pseudogene TRBV3-2) and TRBJ1-4; D unclear. CDR1 and CDR2 from the germline V gene are LGHDT and YNNKEL (reference sequence). The CDR3 contains 17 residues. V was pared by 4 bases and J by 0 bases, with 15 bases between. Written as DNA, the CDR3 is TGTGCCAGCAGCCCCAAAGCCTATTCTGCAACTAATGAAAAACTGTTTTTT. Its protein product is CASSPKAYSATNEKLFF.

This clone was recorded only once. The gene calls are TRBV6-2 or TRBV6-3 and TRBJ2-3; D might be TRBD2 (6 bases). CDR3 size: 17 residues. Trimming stripped 7 bases from V and 6 bases from J, with 26 bases between. The germline CDR1 and CDR2 sequences are MNHEY and SVGEGT. The DNA of the CDR3 is TGTGCCAGCACCCCAACCGAGCGGGCCGCGGCGGAGGATACGCAGTATTTT. Translating it yields CASTPTERAAAEDTQYF.

The chain is built from TRBV14 and TRBJ2-1, with no clear D. Per the germline V gene, CDR1 is SGHDN and CDR2 is FVKESK. The V end lost 4 bases, the J end lost 8 bases, and 12 bases lay between the germline ends. The CDR3 length is 13 residues. CDR3 region: CASSLLGSDEQFF. The CDR3 DNA reads TGTGCCAGCAGCCTATTGGGTTCCGATGAGCAGTTCTTC.

V gene TRBV6-1 combines with J gene TRBJ1-2, with 7 bases fitting TRBD1. Germline V lookup: CDR1 MNHNS, CDR2 SASEGT. The V gene end was trimmed by 3 bases and the J gene end by 3 bases; junction bases not matched to a gene: 4. This CDR3 comprises 14 residues. In nucleotides, the CDR3 is TGTGCCAGCAGTGACAGGGGGAGGGACTATGGCTACACCTTC. Translated, it gives CASSDRGRDYGYTF.

This clone is a singleton in its sample. V is TRBV6-1 and J is TRBJ1-5; weak D call: TRBD1 (5 bases). V was pared by 3 bases and J by 2 bases, with 11 bases between. This CDR3 contains 15 residues. The germline CDR1 and CDR2 sequences are MNHNS and SASEGT. CDR3 protein: CASSEGTGGNQPQHF. The CDR3 DNA sequence: TGTGCCAGCAGTGAGGGGACGGGGGGCAATCAGCCCCAGCATTTT.

The V and J genes are TRBV5-1 and TRBJ1-6; tentatively, D is TRBD1 (5 bases). Germline V gene data show CDR1 as SGHRS and CDR2 as YFSETQ. The CDR3 has 16 amino acids. V shed 3 bases and J shed 9 bases, with 19 bases lying between them. The CDR3 sequence: CASSSYAGRMGSPLHF. Here the CDR3 DNA reads TGCGCCAGCAGCTCCTATGCAGGGCGGATGGGTTCACCCCTCCACTTT.

The chain carries TRBV29-1 and TRBJ2-7; D perhaps matches TRBD1 (7 bases). CDR1 is SQVTM and CDR2 is ANQGSEA in the germline V gene. The CDR3 totals 14 residues. V gave up 1 base and J gave up 1 base, with 11 bases separating them. The CDR3 sequence: CSVEAAGGSYEQYF. The CDR3 bases are TGCAGCGTTGAAGCGGCAGGGGGGTCCTACGAGCAGTACTTC.

This chain joins TRBV5-6 and TRBJ2-7; D gene uncertain. The CDR3 is made up of 15 amino acids. CDR1 SGHDT and CDR2 YYEEEE come from the germline V gene. V was cut by 4 bases and J by 1 base, with 15 bases left in between. CDR3 loop: CASSPLSRLSYEQYF. The CDR3 DNA is TGTGCCAGCAGCCCCCTTTCCCGATTGTCCTACGAGCAGTACTTC.

The CDR3 DNA is TGTGCCAGCAGCTGGACCCAGGTGGCTGGAAACACCATATATTTT. Translation gives CASSWTQVAGNTIYF. This chain joins TRBV7-8 and TRBJ1-3; D uncertain. Germline assignment: CDR1 SGHVS and CDR2 FQNEAQ. The CDR3 has 15 residues. With 4 bases removed from V and 2 bases from J, the gap between germline ends came to 12 bases.

The V and J genes are TRBV20-1 and TRBJ2-7; a possible D gene is TRBD1 (5 bases). This CDR3 spans 15 amino acids. V was cut by 6 bases and J by 4 bases, with 22 bases left in between. Per the germline V gene, CDR1 is DFQATT and CDR2 is SNEGSKA (reference sequence). The CDR3 bases are TGCAGTGCAAGTGGGTCCCTTCAGGGCGAGTACGAGCAGTACTTC. This codes for CSASGSLQGEYEQYF.

V is TRBV6-4 and J is TRBJ1-1; D is unclear. Germline V gene data show CDR1 as MRHNA and CDR2 as SNTAGT. The CDR3 totals 17 residues. The V end lost 7 bases, the J end lost 3 bases, and 24 bases lay between the germline ends. The CDR3 nucleotides are TGTGCCAGCATCCGAAGCGAAGGGAGGGATCGACACACTGAAGCTTTCTTT. Translated: CASIRSEGRDRHTEAFF.

V is TRBV9 and J is TRBJ1-2, with 9 bases identical to TRBD1. Germline CDR1 is SGDLS and CDR2 is YYNGEE. Trimming took 4 bases from V and 8 from J; bases not matched to a gene: 15. The CDR3 length is 16 residues. The chain's CDR3 is CASSFRDRGGSGGYTF. CDR3 in DNA: TGTGCCAGCAGCTTTCGAGACAGGGGGGGCTCTGGCGGCTACACCTTC.

CDR3 protein: CASSFRHGPTYEQYF. The CDR3 DNA follows: TGTGCCAGCAGTTTCCGTCATGGACCCACCTACGAGCAGTACTTC. V is TRBV27 and J is TRBJ2-7; D ambiguous. Trimming removed 3 bases from V and 2 bases from J, with 14 bases in between. CDR1 and CDR2 (germline): MNHEY, SMNVEV (reference sequence). This CDR3 has 15 residues.

In DNA, the CDR3 is TGTGCCAGCAGCCATAGCAATCAGCCCCAGCATTTT. Amino acids: CASSHSNQPQHF. V and J are TRBV12-3 or TRBV12-4 and TRBJ1-5; D uncertain. Trimming cost V 6 bases and J 0 bases, with 3 bases left between them. The CDR3 runs to 12 residues.

The CDR3 region has the DNA TGTGCCAGCAGCCAAGATGGGGGGTATCAGCCCCAGCATTTT. As protein: CASSQDGGYQPQHF. The rearrangement uses TRBV3-1 (or the pseudogene TRBV3-2) and TRBJ1-5; D perhaps matches TRBD1 (5 bases). Trimming left V 0 bases short and J 5 bases short, with 8 bases between. The CDR3 is made up of 14 amino acids. CDR1 and CDR2 from the germline V gene are LGHDT and YNNKEL (reference sequence).

This clone appeared a few times. CDR3 coding DNA: TGTGCCAGCAGCTTGGTACCAACCACAGATACGCAGTATTTT. Translation gives CASSLVPTTDTQYF. The chain uses TRBV5-4 and TRBJ2-3; D gene uncertain. The length of the CDR3 is 14 residues. The V end lost 0 bases, the J end lost 2 bases, and 7 bases lay between the germline ends. Per the germline V gene, CDR1 is SGHNT and CDR2 is YYREEE (reference sequence).

This clone showed up just once. The rearrangement joins TRBV10-1 to TRBJ2-2, with D possibly being TRBD1 (8 bases). The CDR3 sequence is 15 residues long. The V gene's germline CDR1 is WNHNN and CDR2 SYGVQD (reference sequence). The V gene lost 5 bases and the J gene lost 5 bases, with 15 bases spanning the gap. DNA of the CDR3: TGCGCCAGCAGTCATACAGGGGGGGCGACCGGGGAGCTGTTTTTT. Amino acid sequence: CASSHTGGATGELFF.

This chain links TRBV9 with TRBJ1-2; TRBD1 might be the D (5 bases). This CDR3 contains 16 residues. Trimming pared 4 bases from V and 9 bases from J, leaving 25 bases between. Germline V gene data show CDR1 as SGDLS and CDR2 as YYNGEE. The CDR3 DNA reads TGTGCCAGCAGCACCCTGGGAGGGTGGGGCCTACAAAGCTACACCTTC. Its protein is CASSTLGGWGLQSYTF. The full variable domain, in which reference TRBV9 and TRBJ1-2 provide the parts outside the CDR3, is DSGVTQTPKHLITATGQRVTLRCSPRSGDLSVYWYQQSLDQGLQFLIQYYNGEERAKGNILERFSAQQFPDLHSELNLSSLELGDSALYFCASSTLGGWGLQSYTFGSGTRLTVV.